This TCR beta chain is drawn from a study of blood T cells in healthy people across ages (dated by TCRdb to 2014 to 2015). Some background on the complete study: In model experiments, roughly one uniquely barcoded TCR beta cDNA molecule per two T cells was captured by template switching. Using deep sequencing normalized with unique cDNA molecular identifiers, the study measured how TCR beta repertoire diversity changes with age. The donors were divided into four age groups: young (average roughly 15 years), middle-aged (about 39), aged (about 56) and long-lived (about 84). Donors of different ages were randomly distributed across sequencing lanes to avoid experimental bias. Two additional independent replicas of 1 million unique cDNA reads from the same blood draw were analyzed for two donors (one aged 18 to 29 and one aged 80 or older).

The 40 or so donors, aged about 6 to 95 years, were systemically healthy Caucasian individuals from Russia. Roughly 10 milliliters of peripheral blood were drawn from each donor into EDTA-treated Vacutainer tubes. Ficoll-Paque density-gradient centrifugation was used to isolate PBMCs, with at least 6 million per sample. Trizol reagent was used to extract total RNA from the PBMCs, yielding at least 5 micrograms per sample. For every donor, an aliquot of PBMCs went through flow cytometry to measure the percentages of naive CD45RAhigh/CD27high T cells. Summary of the overall study and its limitations: The percentage of naive T cells measured by flow cytometry correlated strongly with observed TCR beta diversity. Because profiling used bulk unsorted PBMCs, naive and antigen-experienced compartments could not be compared conclusively. Because donor CMV infection status was unknown, age-related changes in expanded clonotypes were potentially confounded. Compared with the aged group, more naive CD4+ T cells, fewer expanded clones and increased TCR diversity were shown by the long-lived group, suggesting age selection. As age increased, observed TCR beta diversity per million T cells dropped in a roughly linear way, and a significant reduction was already evident by age 40. Estimates of total diversity based on one million sequenced T cells were considered lower bounds and underestimates.

Taken from cysteine to phenylalanine, the CDR3 has 11 residues. Of all the DNA, just the CDR3 is kept, 33 bases in frame from base 1. CDR1 and CDR2 are drawn from the germline V gene (reference sequence): GTSNPN, SVGIG. Trimming at the junction amounts to 5 bases on V and 11 bases on J, and the germline ends lie 16 bases apart. A note on this clonotype: No cognate antigen has been identified for it. No much larger clone is present one base from it, and per-base qualities are unavailable.

Library method: 5' RACE. The second PCR ran for about 7 to 11 cycles and used a J-beta primer mix along with a sample-barcoded 5' primer. A unique molecular identifier was introduced onto each TCR beta cDNA molecule by a template-switch 5' adaptor carrying 12 random nucleotides. Each sample yielded at least 2.5 million CDR3-containing paired-end reads. All of the RNA was converted into first-strand cDNA using the Mint cDNA synthesis kit, with a TRBC-specific oligonucleotide serving as the primer. After uracil-DNA glycosylase treatment, a first 18-cycle PCR used universal primers M1SS and BC2_uni_R on all cDNA. The study's own analysis went as follows. For normalization, 1 million high-quality reads were randomly selected from each sample, with every read carrying a distinct molecular identifier. Instead of being binned into consensus sequences, reads that shared molecular identifiers were thrown out. MiTCR, run with a Q25 quality threshold and the strictest error-elimination algorithm, handled CDR3 identification, clonotype clustering and error correction. A nonparametric unseen species model with Euler transformation was used to estimate a lower bound on total TCR beta diversity. TCRdb reran the public reads through fastp at Q25 and MiXCR, keeping productive beta chains. Entries are consolidated by CDR3 protein sequence, retaining the most common genes and DNA. The V and J calls and clone size are TCRdb's, not the authors'. A total of fewer than 2 million distinct CDR3 sequences appear in this sample, roughly two fifths of them only once. The ten largest make up roughly 23% of the sample.

This clonotype was sampled from a human donor in good health. Material: blood. The rearranged segments are TRBV30 and TRBJ2-7; possibly the D gene is TRBD2, per 6 matching bases. The nucleotide sequence reads as follows: TGTGCCTGGGACTACGGGACTCACAAGTACTTC. This codes for CAWDYGTHKYF.